A single sample gave rise to the 28 T cell receptor beta chains below, sequenced in a study of radiation and T cells in renal cell carcinoma. Assay: immunoSEQ multiplex PCR; the TCRdb copy retains only in-frame clones and omits some. The data show 150,000 or so clones, over 75% seen once. The time point is: baseline pretreatment blood. The sample's treatment: 15 Gy SBRT to primary tumor, nephrectomy 4 weeks later. The material sequenced was blood, taken from a patient whose treatment included radiotherapy and nephrectomy. Source of these receptors: a woman aged 45-65 years with renal cell carcinoma.

The CDR3 DNA reads as TGTGCCAGCAGCCAAAGACAGGCTTCGGGCTACACCTTC. Protein sequence: CASSQRQASGYTF. This sequence joins TRBV14 and TRBJ1-2; TRBD1 might be the D (6 bases). Trimming left V 2 bases short and J 8 bases short, with 12 bases between. Germline V CDR1 and CDR2: SGHDN, FVKESK. The CDR3 covers 13 residues.

The chain recombines TRBV6-9 with TRBJ2-1; D gene unclear. The germline V gene encodes CDR1 MNHGY and CDR2 SVAAGI. Trimming shortened V by 9 bases and J by 0 bases, and 12 bases separated the two germline ends. The CDR3 sequence is 14 residues long. The CDR3 here is CARVSASSYNEQFF. CDR3 bases: TGTGCCAGGGTCAGCGCCAGCTCCTACAATGAGCAGTTCTTC.

J is TRBJ1-4 and V is TRBV19, with TRBD1 matching over 7 bases. After removal of 5 bases from V and 4 bases from J, the junction contained 7 bases not matched to a gene. CDR3 length equals 15 residues. CDR1 is LNHDA, CDR2 SQIVND, per germline (reference sequence). CDR3 nucleotide sequence: TGTGCCAGTAGTCCCCCGGGACAGTTTAATGAAAAACTGTTTTTT. As protein: CASSPPGQFNEKLFF.

The chain combines TRBV7-2 with TRBJ2-1, with a weak D call TRBD1 (6 bases). Germline V gene data show CDR1 as SGHTA and CDR2 as FQGNSA. Trimming took 0 bases from V and 2 from J, leaving 8 bases between them. The CDR3 is 15 amino acids. DNA for the CDR3: TGTGCCAGCAGCTTAGCGGGGGCCGCCTACAATGAGCAGTTCTTC. Its protein product is CASSLAGAAYNEQFF.

The chain couples TRBV5-1 to TRBJ1-2; TRBD1 might be the D (5 bases). The CDR3 is 15 amino acids. Germline assignment: CDR1 SGHRS and CDR2 YFSETQ. V was trimmed by 0 bases and J by 2 bases, leaving 11 bases between them. The CDR3 sequence is CASSLGADRNYGYTF. The CDR3 DNA follows: TGCGCCAGCAGCTTGGGGGCTGACAGAAACTATGGCTACACCTTC.

Written as DNA, the CDR3 is TGTGCCAGCAGTTACAACCGGGGGCAGAATTCACCCCTCCACTTT. Its translation: CASSYNRGQNSPLHF. The chain combines TRBV6-5 with TRBJ1-6, with D tentatively TRBD1 (6 bases). Per germline, CDR1 MNHEY and CDR2 SVGAGI. This CDR3 has 15 residues. The V end lost 2 bases, the J end lost 7 bases, and 12 bases lay between the germline ends.

This CDR3 reads CASSLETGQPQHF. CDR3 nucleotide sequence: TGTGCCAGCAGTTTAGAGACGGGTCAGCCCCAGCATTTT. J is TRBJ1-5 and V is TRBV6-4; D ambiguous. V shed 5 bases and J shed 6 bases, with 11 bases lying between them. In germline, CDR1 is MRHNA, CDR2 SNTAGT. This CDR3 has 13 amino acids.

The chain couples TRBV19 to TRBJ1-2; maybe TRBD1 (5 bases). The CDR3 runs to 15 residues. Trimming removed 6 bases at V and 0 bases at J, with 14 bases between. The germline gives CDR1 LNHDA, CDR2 SQIVND (reference sequence). The chain's CDR3 is CASRFAQGANYGYTF. CDR3 DNA sequence: TGTGCCAGTAGGTTTGCTCAGGGAGCTAACTATGGCTACACCTTC.

J is TRBJ2-5 and V is TRBV10-1, with 8 bases fitting TRBD2. The germline CDR1 and CDR2 sequences are WNHNN and SYGVQD (reference sequence). Trimming removed 2 bases from V and 2 bases from J; junction bases left unmatched: 4. This CDR3 is 15 amino acids long. The CDR3 DNA sequence: TGCGCCAGCAGTGAGCGGAGCGGGGGACAAGAGACCCAGTACTTC. The encoded protein is CASSERSGGQETQYF.

The chain carries TRBV6-1 and TRBJ1-6; no definite D call. V lost 3 bases and J lost 6, with 15 bases in between. Germline values: CDR1 MNHNS, CDR2 SASEGT. The CDR3 is 16 amino acids. CDR3 nucleotides: TGTGCCAGCAGTGACCTCTTAGCTGACTTTAATTCACCCCTCCACTTT. Amino acid sequence: CASSDLLADFNSPLHF.

The chain links TRBV4-3 to TRBJ2-1; D call uncertain. Looked up from germline, CDR1 is LGHNA and CDR2 is YSLEER. The length of the CDR3 is 17 residues. V was cut by 0 bases and J by 5 bases, with 17 bases left in between. CDR3 protein: CASSQDRYVTAHNEQFF. The DNA for the CDR3 is TGCGCCAGCAGCCAAGACCGATACGTAACCGCTCACAATGAGCAGTTCTTC.

The genes are TRBV5-1 and TRBJ2-2; TRBD1 agrees at 9 bases. V dropped 4 bases and J dropped 3; count of bases not matched to a gene: 1. The CDR3 has 14 residues. The germline V gene encodes CDR1 SGHRS and CDR2 YFSETQ. The CDR3: CASSRTGDTGELFF. DNA of the CDR3: TGCGCCAGCAGCCGGACAGGGGACACCGGGGAGCTGTTTTTT. Variable domain in full (rest from reference TRBV5-1 and TRBJ2-2): KAGVTQTPRYLIKTRGQQVTLSCSPISGHRSVSWYQQTPGQGLQFLFEYFSETQRNKGNFPGRFSGRQFSNSRSEMNVSTLELGDSALYLCASSRTGDTGELFFGEGSRLTVL.

This clone was seen a handful of times. J is TRBJ1-6 and V is TRBV19; no definite D call. Germline assignment: CDR1 LNHDA and CDR2 SQIVND (reference sequence). V dropped 7 bases and J dropped 4 bases, with 14 bases sitting between them. The CDR3 covers 15 residues. The CDR3 bases are TGTGCCAGTAAAGCGACAAGGGATTATAATTCACCCCTCCACTTT. As protein: CASKATRDYNSPLHF.

The chain combines TRBV19 with TRBJ2-1; the match to TRBD1 covers 7 bases. CDR1 is LNHDA and CDR2 is SQIVND in the germline V gene (reference sequence). The CDR3 contains 14 residues. Trimming at V came to 4 bases and at J to 5 bases, leaving 5 bases not matched to a gene. CDR3 nucleotides: TGTGCCAGTAGTACAACCGGGACAGACAATGAGCAGTTCTTC. Its protein is CASSTTGTDNEQFF.

This chain uses TRBV4-1 with TRBJ1-2; D gene uncertain. The CDR3 totals 14 residues. Germline values: CDR1 MGHRA, CDR2 YSYEKL. V gave up 1 base and J gave up 2 bases, with 8 bases separating them. The CDR3 DNA follows: TGCGCCAGCAGCCAAGTCACGGCAAACTATGGCTACACCTTC. Translation: CASSQVTANYGYTF.

The chain combines TRBV6-5 with TRBJ2-3; D not certain. Germline V CDR1 and CDR2: MNHEY, SVGAGI. The CDR3 consists of 13 residues. V lost 5 bases, J lost 4 bases, and 10 bases lay in between. The CDR3 reads CASSTGLADTQYF. As DNA, the CDR3 is TGTGCCAGCAGTACCGGCCTGGCAGATACGCAGTATTTT.

The rearrangement uses TRBV10-3 and TRBJ1-3; D uncertain. Trimming removed 3 bases at V and 6 bases at J, with 12 bases between. The CDR3 length is 14 residues. Germline V lookup: CDR1 ENHRY, CDR2 SYGVKD. The CDR3 loop reads CAISDPDGLNTIYF. CDR3 DNA: TGTGCCATCAGTGATCCGGACGGCCTAAACACCATATATTTT.

The chain links TRBV19 to TRBJ2-3; D possibly corresponds to TRBD2 (6 bases). Per germline, CDR1 LNHDA and CDR2 SQIVND (reference sequence). Trimming cost V 3 bases and J 3 bases, with 16 bases left between them. This CDR3 contains 16 residues. CDR3 sequence (DNA): TGTGCCAGTAGTATTCTCCTGCCCGGGGGTACAGATACGCAGTATTTT. Residues: CASSILLPGGTDTQYF.

The chain is built from TRBV7-9 and TRBJ1-2; no reliable D call. Germline V gene sequence: CDR1 SEHNR, CDR2 FQNEAQ (reference sequence). Trimming removed 0 bases from V and 1 base from J, with 6 bases in between. This CDR3 contains 14 residues. CDR3 amino acids: CASSLATVNYGYTF. CDR3 nucleotide sequence: TGTGCCAGCAGCTTAGCCACAGTTAACTATGGCTACACCTTC.

This clone was counted once. V usage is TRBV19 and J usage is TRBJ1-2, with TRBD1 matching 8 bases. The J segment lost 3 bases and the V segment lost 5 bases, leaving 14 bases of the junction unmatched. This CDR3 has 17 residues. Germline CDR1 is LNHDA and CDR2 is SQIVND (reference sequence). CDR3 sequence reads: CASSQNPSDRVDYGYTF. As DNA, the CDR3 is TGTGCCAGTAGTCAAAACCCATCGGACAGGGTAGACTATGGCTACACCTTC. The complete variable domain, with remaining parts taken from reference TRBV19 and TRBJ1-2, reads DGGITQSPKYLFRKEGQNVTLSCEQNLNHDAMYWYRQDPGQGLRLIYYSQIVNDFQKGDIAEGYSVSREKKESFPLTVTSAQKNPTAFYLCASSQNPSDRVDYGYTFGSGTRLTVV.

The chain carries TRBV7-6 and TRBJ2-1; 9 bases map to TRBD2. Per germline, CDR1 SGHVS and CDR2 FNYEAQ. This CDR3 has 15 amino acids. Unmatched junction bases numbered 6, after V lost 3 bases and J lost 6 bases. CDR3 DNA: TGTGCCAGCAGCTTTACGGCGGGGGGGCTCAATGAGCAGTTCTTC. Its translation: CASSFTAGGLNEQFF.

The V and J genes are TRBV29-1 and TRBJ2-1, with unresolved D. This CDR3 spans 14 amino acids. Germline V gene data show CDR1 as SQVTM and CDR2 as ANQGSEA. Trimming left V 4 bases short and J 11 bases short, with 21 bases between. The CDR3: CSVAWYSSTNKQFF. CDR3 nucleotides: TGCAGCGTTGCTTGGTATAGTAGTACAAACAAGCAGTTCTTC.

V is TRBV13 and J is TRBJ1-3; a weak D match, TRBD1 (5 bases). CDR1 and CDR2 (germline): PRHDT, FYEKMQ (reference sequence). V was clipped by 4 bases and J by 0 bases, with 13 bases between them. The CDR3 totals 16 residues. CDR3 sequence reads: CASSWGTVLSGNTIYF. The CDR3 DNA is TGTGCCAGCAGCTGGGGGACGGTACTCTCTGGAAACACCATATATTTT. The full variable domain, its missing parts supplied by reference TRBV13 and TRBJ1-3, is AAGVIQSPRHLIKEKRETATLKCYPIPRHDTVYWYQQGPGQDPQFLISFYEKMQSDKGSIPDRFSAQQFSDYHSELNMSSLELGDSALYFCASSWGTVLSGNTIYFGEGSWLTVV.

J is TRBJ1-4 and V is TRBV18; D not resolved. The CDR3 is made up of 15 amino acids. Trimming left V 1 base short and J 5 bases short, with 11 bases between. CDR1 KGHSH and CDR2 LQKENI come from the germline V gene. CDR3: CASSPRSSENEKLFF. CDR3 DNA: TGTGCCAGCTCACCACGGTCCAGTGAAAATGAAAAACTGTTTTTT.

V is TRBV6-1 and J is TRBJ2-1; TRBD2 matches at 7 bases. The CDR3 is 18 residues long. Trimming at V came to 3 bases and at J to 7 bases, leaving 18 bases not matched to a gene. Germline CDR1 and CDR2: MNHNS and SASEGT. As DNA, the CDR3 is TGTGCCAGCAGTGACGCGGGACTAACCCCGCTTGTGGGGAATGAGCAGTTCTTC. Translated, it gives CASSDAGLTPLVGNEQFF.

This clone was detected only once. This chain connects TRBV29-1 to TRBJ1-4; D possibly corresponds to TRBD1 (5 bases). This CDR3 is built from 11 residues. CDR1 and CDR2 from the germline V gene are SQVTM and ANQGSEA. Trimming shortened V by 7 bases and J by 15 bases, and 18 bases separated the two germline ends. Written as DNA, the CDR3 is TGCAGCGCCCGGGGGGTCCTCGAGGTGTTTTTT. Translated: CSARGVLEVFF.

Here the CDR3 DNA reads TGTGCCAGCAGCCGACAGGGAGGCAAGAAGACCCAGTACTTC. It encodes CASSRQGGKKTQYF. This chain links TRBV6-5 with TRBJ2-5; possibly TRBD1 for D (7 bases). Trimming stripped 6 bases from V and 6 bases from J, with 17 bases between. The CDR3 has 14 amino acids. From germline, CDR1 is MNHEY and CDR2 SVGAGI.

The V gene is TRBV6-1, the J gene TRBJ2-7; a possible D gene is TRBD2 (6 bases). The CDR3 has 12 residues. From germline, CDR1 is MNHNS and CDR2 SASEGT. V shed 7 bases and J shed 6 bases, with 13 bases lying between them. CDR3 sequence (DNA): TGTGCCAGCAATGCCGGGGGAGGCGAGCAGTACTTC. This sequence encodes CASNAGGGEQYF.